The TCR beta chain under discussion was sequenced for a study of metastatic and nonmetastatic thyroid tumors. This clone was seen at least ten times. TCRdb re-called the PCR reads with MiXCR. The sample includes 25,000 to 35,000 clones, about a sixth of them seen just once. Germline assignment: CDR1 SGHVS and CDR2 FNYEAQ. The CDR3 loop spans 12 amino acids. Germline trimming cut 5 bases from V and 7 bases from J; bases unmatched to any gene: 3. Each patient went into thyroid surgery without having received any treatment. The chain recombines TRBV7-6 with TRBJ1-1; 8 bases align to TRBD1. The receptor's source is a female donor with papillary thyroid cancer or a benign thyroid nodule (not recorded which). Some clones in this sample may be carry-over from other donors' samples. The sample consisted of blood. The CDR3 is CASSLTGDEAFF. The CDR3 DNA sequence: TGTGCCAGCAGCCTGACAGGGGATGAAGCTTTCTTT.